Detailed here is one TCR beta chain. TCRdb's table, derived via immunoSEQ multiplex PCR, lists solely in-frame clones and lacks some. Seen here are 77,000 or so clones, 92% observed once, and the top ten hold around 0.69%. This specimen belongs to a study of graft-versus-host responses after intestinal transplantation. From germline, CDR1 is SGHVS and CDR2 FQNEAQ. The trim removed 8 bases at V and 0 bases at J, leaving 12 bases unmatched. CDR3 size: 17 residues. The receptor was isolated from a human patient who received an intestinal transplant, so some T cells may come from the graft donor. The chain is built from TRBV7-8 and TRBJ2-3, with 9 bases that match TRBD2. The sample here was PBMCs, taken 98 days after intestinal transplantation. The CDR3 reads CASRVTSGTPSTDTQYF. In DNA form, the CDR3 reads TGTGCCAGCCGGGTGACTAGCGGAACGCCTAGCACAGATACGCAGTATTTT.